This passage covers 19 T cell receptor beta chains from one sample sequenced in a study of blood T cell repertoires in COVID-19. The data were produced by immunoSEQ multiplex PCR, yet TCRdb's version contains in-frame clones alone and is incomplete. The sample lists roughly 230,000 clones, approximately 84% occurring once. Sequenced sample: peripheral blood. These receptors were obtained from a man aged 45 to 65 with acute or convalescent COVID-19.

The V and J genes are TRBV27 and TRBJ1-1, with D unresolved. The germline V and J ends were trimmed by 5 bases and 1 base, with 8 bases remaining between them. The CDR3 contains 13 residues. Germline V gives CDR1 MNHEY, CDR2 SMNVEV (reference sequence). Here the CDR3 reads CASSPTANTEAFF. In DNA, the CDR3 is TGTGCCAGCAGTCCAACAGCGAACACTGAAGCTTTCTTT.

V and J are TRBV6-5 and TRBJ1-1; 7 bases fit TRBD1. J gave up 5 bases and V 0 bases, and 6 bases lay outside the gene matches. Germline V lookup: CDR1 MNHEY, CDR2 SVGAGI. The CDR3 is 15 amino acids. The CDR3 protein is CASSYSYRGETEAFF. CDR3 in DNA: TGTGCCAGCAGTTACTCGTACAGGGGAGAGACTGAAGCTTTCTTT.

This chain uses TRBV6-5 with TRBJ2-7; 8 nucleotides match TRBD1. The CDR3 sequence is 15 residues long. V lost 5 bases, J lost 4 bases, and 10 bases stayed unmatched. CDR1 is MNHEY, CDR2 SVGAGI, per germline. The CDR3 nucleotides are TGTGCCAGCAGTCTCCGGACAGGGTCGGGTTACGAGCAGTACTTC. This codes for CASSLRTGSGYEQYF.

The chain recombines TRBV24-1 with TRBJ1-5; tentatively, D is TRBD1 (5 bases). Trimming left V 4 bases short and J 2 bases short, with 11 bases between. In germline, CDR1 is KGHDR, CDR2 SFDVKD. The CDR3 totals 15 residues. This chain's CDR3 is CATSERGEGNQPQHF. CDR3 nucleotides: TGTGCCACCAGTGAGCGGGGCGAGGGCAATCAGCCCCAGCATTTT.

This sequence joins TRBV13 and TRBJ2-1, with 12 bases fitting TRBD2. The V gene end was trimmed by 5 bases and the J gene end by 8 bases; junction bases not matched to a gene: 13. The CDR3 totals 17 residues. Germline V gene data show CDR1 as PRHDT and CDR2 as FYEKMQ (reference sequence). The CDR3, as DNA: TGTGCCAGCAGCCGACAAGAACTTCTAGCGGGAGGGCATGAGCAGTTCTTC. Its protein product is CASSRQELLAGGHEQFF.

As for this clone: The sample contains more than one DNA sequence encoding this CDR3. J is TRBJ1-3 and V is TRBV30; possible D gene TRBD1, 5 bases. This CDR3 comprises 14 residues. Looked up from germline, CDR1 is GTSNPN and CDR2 is SVGIG (reference sequence). With 0 bases removed from V and 4 bases from J, the gap between germline ends came to 10 bases. The CDR3 DNA reads as TGTGCCTGGAGTGTACCAGGGTTCGGAAACACCATATATTTT. Translated, it gives CAWSVPGFGNTIYF.

The chain uses TRBV4-1 and TRBJ1-6, with TRBD1 matching 7 bases. V shed 4 bases and J 7 bases; nucleotides not matched to a gene: 13. CDR3 size: 17 residues. CDR1 and CDR2 (germline): MGHRA, YSYEKL. CDR3 protein: CASSRQASGGGNSPLHF. As DNA, the CDR3 is TGCGCCAGCAGCCGCCAGGCTTCGGGAGGGGGCAATTCACCCCTCCACTTT.

The V call is TRBV29-1, the J call TRBJ1-2, with 9 bases fitting TRBD1. The CDR3 is made up of 15 amino acids. V lost 6 bases and J lost 5; bases outside the gene matches: 13. The germline CDR1 and CDR2 sequences are SQVTM and ANQGSEA. CDR3 nucleotides: TGCAGCGTCATGACCCCCGGGACAGGGAATTATGGCTACACCTTC. This encodes CSVMTPGTGNYGYTF.

The rearrangement links TRBV19 to TRBJ2-5; TRBD2 aligns across 7 bases. The CDR3 is made up of 15 amino acids. CDR1 and CDR2 from the germline V gene are LNHDA and SQIVND (reference sequence). V lost 0 bases, J lost 1 base, and 2 bases stayed unmatched. In DNA, the CDR3 is TGTGCCAGTAGTATAGACGGGACTATCCAAGAGACCCAGTACTTC. This encodes CASSIDGTIQETQYF. Full variable domain (remainder filled in from reference TRBV19 and TRBJ2-5): DGGITQSPKYLFRKEGQNVTLSCEQNLNHDAMYWYRQDPGQGLRLIYYSQIVNDFQKGDIAEGYSVSREKKESFPLTVTSAQKNPTAFYLCASSIDGTIQETQYFGPGTRLLVL.

The J gene is TRBJ2-3, the V gene TRBV15, with 9 bases identical to TRBD1. Trimming removed 1 base from V and 3 bases from J; junction bases left unmatched: 5. The CDR3 covers 16 residues. CDR1 is LNHNV and CDR2 is YYDKDF in the germline V gene (reference sequence). The DNA of the CDR3 is TGTGCCACCAGCAGAGCCCTCGGGACAGGGACAGATACGCAGTATTTT. It encodes CATSRALGTGTDTQYF.

The rearrangement links TRBV21-1 to TRBJ2-7; TRBD1 is the table's D call and was not checked against the DNA. TRBV21-1 is described as a pseudogene. The CDR3 contains 15 residues. The CDR3 loop reads CASSRQGASSYEQYF. CDR3 coding DNA: TGTGCCAGCAGCAGACAGGGGGCCAGTTCCTACGAGCAGTACTTC.

The V gene is TRBV5-1, the J gene TRBJ2-5; 8 positions match TRBD1. The CDR3 runs 16 residues. V lost 0 bases and J lost 2; bases outside the gene matches: 6. CDR1 SGHRS and CDR2 YFSETQ come from the germline V gene. CDR3 in DNA: TGCGCCAGCAGCTTGGTGCCAGGGGGCCCGCAAGAGACCCAGTACTTC. Amino acid sequence: CASSLVPGGPQETQYF. The entire variable domain, with the rest obtained from reference TRBV5-1 and TRBJ2-5, is as follows: KAGVTQTPRYLIKTRGQQVTLSCSPISGHRSVSWYQQTPGQGLQFLFEYFSETQRNKGNFPGRFSGRQFSNSRSEMNVSTLELGDSALYLCASSLVPGGPQETQYFGPGTRLLVL.

The V call is TRBV19, the J call TRBJ1-5; D might be TRBD1 (6 bases). Germline V gene lookup returns CDR1 LNHDA and CDR2 SQIVND (reference sequence). V lost 10 bases and J 5 bases, leaving 12 bases between the germline ends. The CDR3 covers 12 residues. CDR3 nucleotide sequence: TGTGCCACTAACTCAGGGGATCAGCCCCAGCATTTT. Amino acid sequence: CATNSGDQPQHF.

The sample holds a few counts of this clone. The CDR3 here is CAWSVIAGTDTQYF. CDR3 bases: TGTGCCTGGAGTGTAATAGCGGGGACAGATACGCAGTATTTT. The rearrangement uses TRBV30 and TRBJ2-3; 8 nucleotides match TRBD2. Germline lookup yields CDR1 GTSNPN and CDR2 SVGIG (reference sequence). Trimming cost V 0 bases and J 3 bases; bases outside gene matches: 2. This CDR3 has 14 residues.

There are a few counts of this clone. The chain has TRBV15 and TRBJ2-1, with D maybe TRBD2 (5 bases). Trimming stripped 1 base from V and 4 bases from J, with 11 bases between. Germline V CDR1 and CDR2: LNHNV, YYDKDF (reference sequence). The CDR3 runs 15 residues. The CDR3 region has the DNA TGTGCCACCAGCAGAGCACCGGAGGCTTACAATGAGCAGTTCTTC. This encodes CATSRAPEAYNEQFF. Looking up the rest from reference TRBV15 and TRBJ2-1 gives the full variable domain: DAMVIQNPRYQVTQFGKPVTLSCSQTLNHNVMYWYQQKSSQAPKLLFHYYDKDFNNEADTPDNFQSRRPNTSFCFLDIRSPGLGDTAMYLCATSRAPEAYNEQFFGPGTRLTVL.

The gene calls are TRBV7-2 and TRBJ2-3; TRBD1 agrees at 9 bases. V lost 3 bases and J lost 2; bases outside the gene matches: 3. Germline V gene data show CDR1 as SGHTA and CDR2 as FQGNSA. CDR3 length: 15 residues. CDR3 nucleotides: TGTGCCAGCAGCTTGGACAGGGGTGTCACAGATACGCAGTATTTT. It specifies CASSLDRGVTDTQYF.

J is TRBJ1-2 and V is TRBV2; D not certain. CDR1 and CDR2 from the germline V gene are SNHLY and FYNNEI. This CDR3 region has 15 residues. With 6 bases removed from V and 2 bases from J, the gap between germline ends came to 16 bases. The CDR3 bases are TGTGCCAGCAGAATATTGGCGGCGGGAAACTATGGCTACACCTTC. This gives the protein CASRILAAGNYGYTF.

The genes are TRBV7-9 and TRBJ1-1; unclear D gene. This CDR3 has 14 amino acids. With 0 bases removed from V and 4 bases from J, the gap between germline ends came to 9 bases. CDR1 and CDR2 from the germline V gene are SEHNR and FQNEAQ (reference sequence). Here the CDR3 reads CASSLARAGTEAFF. The CDR3 DNA reads as TGTGCCAGCAGCTTAGCTCGCGCGGGCACTGAAGCTTTCTTT. Looking up the rest from reference TRBV7-9 and TRBJ1-1 gives the full variable domain: DTGVSQNPRHKITKRGQNVTFRCDPISEHNRLYWYRQTLGQGPEFLTYFQNEAQLEKSRLLSDRFSAERPKGSFSTLEIQRTEQGDSAMYLCASSLARAGTEAFFGQGTRLTVV.

The chain recombines TRBV7-3 with TRBJ2-7, with TRBD1 matching 11 bases. V trimming: 4 bases; J trimming: 6 bases; junction bases outside the gene matches: 8. The germline CDR1 and CDR2 sequences are SGHTA and FQGTGA. The CDR3 consists of 15 residues. The CDR3 region has the DNA TGTGCCAGCAGCTCACAGGGGACAGGGGGAAGCGAGCAGTACTTC. It is translated as CASSSQGTGGSEQYF.